This T cell receptor (beta chain) originates from a study of radiotherapy plus CTLA-4 blockade in lung cancer (dated by TCRdb to 2016 to 2019). Looking at the study overall: Objective responses were observed in roughly a sixth of enrolled patients, and disease control was achieved in 31%.

As for this clone: Its binding antigen is unknown. Base qualities are not at hand, and no much larger clone is one base apart.

The study tested focal radiation therapy combined with CTLA-4 blockade (ipilimumab) in patients with chemo-refractory metastatic non-small-cell lung cancer. The library came from the immunoSEQ multiplex PCR assay. The source is immuneACCESS, and TCRdb retained only in-frame sequences with V and J called. Part of the clones is not carried over; for the studies checked, unresolved V genes explain less than half of this, and the remainder is unexplained. The sample has some 40,000 clones on record, roughly 79% of them singletons. Roughly a quarter of the sample is held by the ten biggest clonotypes. Study-level results and caveats: After treatment with radiotherapy and ipilimumab, TCR clones that originated in tumors expanded in peripheral blood. Increased serum interferon-beta after radiation, together with early dynamic changes in blood T cell clones, were reported to be the strongest predictors of response.

The V end loses 4 bases and the J end loses 8 bases, and a stretch of 14 bases separates them. CDR1 is given as SQVTM and CDR2 as ANQGSEA, both from the germline V gene. Spanning cysteine to phenylalanine, the CDR3 consists of 13 amino acids. Only the CDR3 part of the read is kept: 39 bases, read in frame from the first base. The sequenced sample was peripheral blood, obtained from a patient treated with radiotherapy plus ipilimumab. The receptor was derived from a human donor with non-small cell lung cancer that progressed on radiotherapy plus ipilimumab. Recombination linked TRBV29-1 to TRBJ2-2; a tentative D match to TRBD1 spans 5 bases. The CDR3 protein: CSVGQGRGGELFF. Read as DNA, the sequence is TGCAGCGTTGGCCAGGGTAGGGGTGGGGAGCTGTTTTTT.